This TCR beta chain was documented in a study of T cells in localized non-small cell lung cancer. Study-wide findings and caveats: Without multi-region sequencing, intratumor heterogeneity could not be excluded. The study linked higher blood T cell density to longer overall survival. Adjacent lung held a median roughly 60 of the top 100 tumor clones. Uninvolved adjacent lung showed the highest T cell clonality, exceeding tumor.

By sample share, this clone is medium-sized. Antigen: not known. Clones were sequenced by immunoSEQ multiplex PCR, and TCRdb holds only the in-frame ones, with some missing. The data contain about 46,000 clones, around 81% of them singletons. Germline V gene data show CDR1 as MRHNA and CDR2 as SNTAGT. Losses at the gene ends were 2 bases for V and 8 bases for J; bases not matched to a gene: 6. This CDR3 comprises 17 residues. Material: peripheral blood mononuclear cells, obtained before any cancer treatment. The rearrangement joins TRBV6-4 to TRBJ2-1; 16 bases match TRBD2. This sequence was found in a man between 40 and 69 years old with stage III lung adenocarcinoma. The CDR3 here is CASSDAGTSGGADEQFF. CDR3 nucleotide sequence: TGTGCCAGCAGTGACGCTGGGACTAGCGGGGGGGCTGATGAGCAGTTCTTC.